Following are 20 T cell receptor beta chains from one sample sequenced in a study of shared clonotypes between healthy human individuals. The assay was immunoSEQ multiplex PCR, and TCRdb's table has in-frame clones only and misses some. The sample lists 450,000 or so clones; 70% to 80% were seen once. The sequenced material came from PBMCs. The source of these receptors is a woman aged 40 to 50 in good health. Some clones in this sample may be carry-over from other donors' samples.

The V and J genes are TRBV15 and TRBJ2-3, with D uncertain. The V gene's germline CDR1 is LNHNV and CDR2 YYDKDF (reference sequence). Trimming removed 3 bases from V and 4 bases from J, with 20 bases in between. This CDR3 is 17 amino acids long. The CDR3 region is CATSRGNRSPEADTQYF. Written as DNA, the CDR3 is TGTGCCACCAGCAGGGGGAACCGGTCCCCCGAGGCAGATACGCAGTATTTT.

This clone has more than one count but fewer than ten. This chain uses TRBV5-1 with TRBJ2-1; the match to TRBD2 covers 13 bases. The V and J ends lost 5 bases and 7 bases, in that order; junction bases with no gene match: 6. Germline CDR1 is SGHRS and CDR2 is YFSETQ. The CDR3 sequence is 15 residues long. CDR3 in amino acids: CASRLAGGPRNEQFF. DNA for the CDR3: TGCGCCAGCAGACTAGCGGGAGGGCCACGGAATGAGCAGTTCTTC.

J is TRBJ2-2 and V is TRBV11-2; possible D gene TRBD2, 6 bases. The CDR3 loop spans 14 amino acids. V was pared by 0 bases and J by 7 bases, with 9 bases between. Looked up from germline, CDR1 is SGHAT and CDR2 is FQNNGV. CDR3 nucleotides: TGTGCCAGCAGCTTAGATCCGGGGGTCGGGGAGCTGTTTTTT. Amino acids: CASSLDPGVGELFF. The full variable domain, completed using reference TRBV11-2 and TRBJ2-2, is EAGVAQSPRYKIIEKRQSVAFWCNPISGHATLYWYQQILGQGPKLLIQFQNNGVVDDSQLPKDRFSAERLKGVDSTLKIQPAKLEDSAVYLCASSLDPGVGELFFGEGSRLTVL.

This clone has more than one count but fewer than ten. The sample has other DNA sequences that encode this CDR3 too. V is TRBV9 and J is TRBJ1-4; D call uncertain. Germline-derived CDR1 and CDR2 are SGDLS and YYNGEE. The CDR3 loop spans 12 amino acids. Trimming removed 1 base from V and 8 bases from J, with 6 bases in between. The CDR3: CASSVQGEKLFF. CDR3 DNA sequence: TGTGCCAGCAGCGTACAAGGCGAAAAACTGTTTTTT. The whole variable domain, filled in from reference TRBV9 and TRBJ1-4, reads DSGVTQTPKHLITATGQRVTLRCSPRSGDLSVYWYQQSLDQGLQFLIQYYNGEERAKGNILERFSAQQFPDLHSELNLSSLELGDSALYFCASSVQGEKLFFGSGTQLSVL.

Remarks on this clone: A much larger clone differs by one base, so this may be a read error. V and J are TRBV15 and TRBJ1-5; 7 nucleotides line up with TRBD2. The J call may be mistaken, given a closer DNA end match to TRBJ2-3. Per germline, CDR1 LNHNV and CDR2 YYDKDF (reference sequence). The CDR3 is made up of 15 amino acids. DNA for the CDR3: TGTGCCACCAGCAGAGTTGGGGGGGTCGAACAGCCCCAGTATTTT. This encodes CATSRVGGVEQPQYF.

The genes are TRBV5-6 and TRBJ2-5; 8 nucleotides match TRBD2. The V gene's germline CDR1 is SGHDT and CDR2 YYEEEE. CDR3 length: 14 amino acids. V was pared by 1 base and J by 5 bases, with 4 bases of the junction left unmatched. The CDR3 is CASSLSSGSETQYF. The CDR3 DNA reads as TGTGCCAGCAGCTTGTCGAGCGGGAGCGAGACCCAGTACTTC.

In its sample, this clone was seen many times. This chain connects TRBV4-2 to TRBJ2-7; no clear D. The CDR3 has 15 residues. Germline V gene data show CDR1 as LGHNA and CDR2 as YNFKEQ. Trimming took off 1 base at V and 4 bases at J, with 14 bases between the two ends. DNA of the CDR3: TGTGCCAGCAGCCAAGGGGTTTCTAGTGCGTACGAGCAGTACTTC. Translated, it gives CASSQGVSSAYEQYF.

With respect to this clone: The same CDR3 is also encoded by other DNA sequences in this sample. The CDR3 loop is CASSLELAGEQYF. The CDR3 bases are TGTGCCAGCAGCCTGGAGTTAGCGGGAGAGCAGTACTTC. The chain couples TRBV5-4 to TRBJ2-7, with 8 bases identical to TRBD2. The CDR3 has 13 amino acids. Germline assignment: CDR1 SGHNT and CDR2 YYREEE (reference sequence). V dropped 4 bases and J dropped 7; count of bases not matched to a gene: 7.

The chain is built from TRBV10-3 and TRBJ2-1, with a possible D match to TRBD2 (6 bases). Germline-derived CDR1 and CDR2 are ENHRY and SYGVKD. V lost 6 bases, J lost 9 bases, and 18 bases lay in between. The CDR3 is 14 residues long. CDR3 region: CAIRLAGTWGEQFF. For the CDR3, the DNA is TGTGCCATCAGACTAGCTGGAACCTGGGGTGAGCAGTTCTTC.

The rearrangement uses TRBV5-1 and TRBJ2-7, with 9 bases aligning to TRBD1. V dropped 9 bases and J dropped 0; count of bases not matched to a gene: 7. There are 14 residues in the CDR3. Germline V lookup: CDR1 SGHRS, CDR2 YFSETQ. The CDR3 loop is CATGTGQGSYEQYF. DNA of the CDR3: TGCGCCACAGGGACAGGGCAGGGCTCCTACGAGCAGTACTTC.

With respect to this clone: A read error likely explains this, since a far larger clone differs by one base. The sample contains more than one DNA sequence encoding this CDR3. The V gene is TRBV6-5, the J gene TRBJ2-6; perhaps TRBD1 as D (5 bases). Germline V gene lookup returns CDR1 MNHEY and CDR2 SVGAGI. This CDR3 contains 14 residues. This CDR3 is CASSYDSGANVLTF. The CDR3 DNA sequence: TGTGCCAGCAGTTACGACTCTGGGGCCAACGTTCTGACTTTC.

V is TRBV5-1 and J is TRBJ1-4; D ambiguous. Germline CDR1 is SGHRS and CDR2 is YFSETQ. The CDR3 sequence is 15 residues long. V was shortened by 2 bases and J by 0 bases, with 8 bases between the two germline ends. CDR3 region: CASSLETATNEKLFF. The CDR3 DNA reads TGCGCCAGCAGCTTAGAGACGGCAACTAATGAAAAACTGTTTTTT.

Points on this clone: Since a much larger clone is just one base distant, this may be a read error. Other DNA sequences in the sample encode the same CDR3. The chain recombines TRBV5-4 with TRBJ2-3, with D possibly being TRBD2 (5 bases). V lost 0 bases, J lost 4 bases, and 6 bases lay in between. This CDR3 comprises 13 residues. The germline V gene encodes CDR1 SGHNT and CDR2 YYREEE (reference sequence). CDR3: CASSLAGADTQYF. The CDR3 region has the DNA TGTGCCAGCAGCTTGGCCGGGGCAGATACGCAGTATTTT.

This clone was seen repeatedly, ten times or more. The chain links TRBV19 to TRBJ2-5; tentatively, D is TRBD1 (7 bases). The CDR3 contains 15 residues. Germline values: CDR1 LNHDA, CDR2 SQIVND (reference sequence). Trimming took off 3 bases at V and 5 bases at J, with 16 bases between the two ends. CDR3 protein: CASSIGGGGSETQYF. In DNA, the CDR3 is TGTGCCAGTAGTATTGGAGGAGGGGGCAGCGAGACCCAGTACTTC.

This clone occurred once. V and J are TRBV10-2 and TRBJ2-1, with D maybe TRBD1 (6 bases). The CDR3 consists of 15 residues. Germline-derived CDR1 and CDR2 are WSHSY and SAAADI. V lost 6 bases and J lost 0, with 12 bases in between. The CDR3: CASREQGSSYNEQFF. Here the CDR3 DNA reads TGCGCCAGCAGGGAACAGGGAAGCTCCTACAATGAGCAGTTCTTC.

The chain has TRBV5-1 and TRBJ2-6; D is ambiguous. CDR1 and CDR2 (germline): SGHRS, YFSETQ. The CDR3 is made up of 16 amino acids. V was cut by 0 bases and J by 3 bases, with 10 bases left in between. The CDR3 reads CASSLGSPHGANVLTF. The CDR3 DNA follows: TGCGCCAGCAGCTTGGGTAGTCCACATGGGGCCAACGTCCTGACTTTC.

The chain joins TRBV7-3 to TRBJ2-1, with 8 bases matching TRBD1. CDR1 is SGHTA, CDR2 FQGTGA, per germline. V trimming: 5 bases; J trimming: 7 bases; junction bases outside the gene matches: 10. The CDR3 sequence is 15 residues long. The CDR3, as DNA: TGTGCCAGCAGCCCCGCAGGGGGCGCCTGGAATGAGCAGTTCTTC. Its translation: CASSPAGGAWNEQFF.

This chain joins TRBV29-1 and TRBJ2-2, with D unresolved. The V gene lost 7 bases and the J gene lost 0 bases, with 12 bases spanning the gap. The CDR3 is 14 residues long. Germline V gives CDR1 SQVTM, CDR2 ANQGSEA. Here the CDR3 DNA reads TGCAGCGGGGTAGTTGGGGCGAACACCGGGGAGCTGTTTTTT. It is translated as CSGVVGANTGELFF.

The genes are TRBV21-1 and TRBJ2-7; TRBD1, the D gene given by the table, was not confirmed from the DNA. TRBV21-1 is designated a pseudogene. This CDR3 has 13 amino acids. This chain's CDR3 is CASNGTGIYEQYF. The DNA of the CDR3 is TGTGCCAGCAACGGGACAGGGATCTACGAGCAGTACTTC.

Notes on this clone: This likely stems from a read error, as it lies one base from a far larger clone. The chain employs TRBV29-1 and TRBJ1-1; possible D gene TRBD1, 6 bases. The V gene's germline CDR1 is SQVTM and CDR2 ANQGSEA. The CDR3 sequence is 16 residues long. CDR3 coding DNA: TGCGGCGGACGGAGGGGAGGGGGGCCGGAGGGCACTGAAGCTTTCTTT. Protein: CGGRRGGGPEGTEAFF.